Following are 18 T cell receptor beta chains from one sample sequenced in a study of technical replicates of blood from a few donors. Repertoires were generated with immunoSEQ multiplex PCR, while TCRdb's copy carries only in-frame clones and drops some. The table records more than 45,000 clones, about 94% of them present only once. Material: PBMCs. Receptor source: a human donor in good health. Some clones in this sample may be carry-over from other donors' samples.

The chain employs TRBV27 and TRBJ1-6, with TRBD1 matching over 8 bases. Per germline, CDR1 MNHEY and CDR2 SMNVEV (reference sequence). The CDR3 is 15 residues long. After removal of 7 bases from V and 7 bases from J, the junction contained 9 bases not matched to a gene. The CDR3 nucleotides are TGTGCCAGCAACTCGATCCGGGACAGGAATTCACCCCTCCACTTT. This sequence encodes CASNSIRDRNSPLHF.

This clone was recorded only once. The chain couples TRBV7-3 to TRBJ2-3, with D possibly being TRBD2 (5 bases). The V end lost 1 base, the J end lost 4 bases, and 12 bases lay between the germline ends. This CDR3 region has 15 residues. Germline CDR1 reads SGHTA; CDR2 reads FQGTGA. The CDR3: CASSLMPSIADTQYF. CDR3 DNA: TGTGCCAGCAGCTTAATGCCTAGCATAGCAGATACGCAGTATTTT.

V usage is TRBV30 and J usage is TRBJ1-5; D is perhaps TRBD1 (6 bases). Trimming pared 8 bases from V and 4 bases from J, leaving 18 bases between. Germline CDR1 GTSNPN, CDR2 SVGIG (reference sequence). CDR3 length: 14 amino acids. CDR3 region: CAHWKNRVNQPQHF. The CDR3 DNA sequence: TGTGCCCACTGGAAAAACAGGGTAAATCAGCCCCAGCATTTT.

The chain couples TRBV5-1 to TRBJ1-2; TRBD1 matches 7 bases. CDR3 length: 17 amino acids. J lost 0 bases, V lost 2 bases, and 10 bases had no gene match. The germline CDR1 and CDR2 sequences are SGHRS and YFSETQ. CDR3 in DNA: TGCGCCAGCAGCTTTGGGACAGTAATAACTTCTAACTATGGCTACACCTTC. The encoded protein is CASSFGTVITSNYGYTF.

This chain connects TRBV18 to TRBJ2-7; TRBD2 matches at 9 bases. Germline values: CDR1 KGHSH, CDR2 LQKENI. V shed 6 bases, J shed 12 bases, and the junction held 12 bases outside the gene matches. The CDR3 consists of 13 residues. In DNA, the CDR3 is TGTGCCAGCTCCTCCGGGACTAGCCTTGAGATGTACTTC. Translation gives CASSSGTSLEMYF.

This clone was found once. This chain connects TRBV4-2 to TRBJ2-1, with 10 positions matching TRBD1. The germline CDR1 and CDR2 sequences are LGHNA and YNFKEQ. The CDR3 runs to 17 residues. With V trimmed by 1 base and J by 6 bases, 9 bases remained unmatched. The chain's CDR3 is CASSQASRTGGSNEQFF. As DNA, the CDR3 is TGTGCCAGCAGCCAAGCTTCACGGACAGGGGGATCCAATGAGCAGTTCTTC.

CDR3 sequence (DNA): TGTGCCAGCAGCTTGGTCCCAGGTGGCACAGATACGCAGTATTTT. Translated, it gives CASSLVPGGTDTQYF. The chain uses TRBV5-4 and TRBJ2-3; D not resolved. Germline values: CDR1 SGHNT, CDR2 YYREEE (reference sequence). V lost 0 bases and J lost 1, with 9 bases in between. The CDR3 sequence is 15 residues long.

The chain has TRBV15 and TRBJ1-6, with TRBD1 identical over 7 bases. Germline V gene sequence: CDR1 LNHNV, CDR2 YYDKDF (reference sequence). The J segment lost 9 bases and the V segment lost 0 bases, leaving 11 bases of the junction unmatched. This CDR3 is built from 17 residues. The CDR3 nucleotides are TGTGCCACCAGCAGAGATGGCCCTACAGGGGCCCGTTCACCCCTCCACTTT. It specifies CATSRDGPTGARSPLHF.

The V gene is TRBV5-6, the J gene TRBJ2-2, with 7 bases fitting TRBD2. The CDR3 loop spans 15 amino acids. CDR1 and CDR2 from the germline V gene are SGHDT and YYEEEE. The J segment lost 4 bases and the V segment lost 2 bases, leaving 5 bases of the junction unmatched. The CDR3 DNA reads TGTGCCAGCAGCTTTGCCGGGAGGACCACCGGGGAGCTGTTTTTT. This gives the protein CASSFAGRTTGELFF.

The chain joins TRBV6-5 to TRBJ2-7; D gene uncertain. This CDR3 region has 13 residues. Trimming cost V 6 bases and J 2 bases, with 11 bases left between them. In germline, CDR1 is MNHEY, CDR2 SVGAGI. CDR3 region: CASRSHRAYEQYF. DNA for the CDR3: TGTGCCAGCAGGAGTCATAGAGCCTACGAGCAGTACTTC.

The rearrangement joins TRBV5-4 to TRBJ2-1; 15 nucleotides align to TRBD2. Germline V gives CDR1 SGHNT, CDR2 YYREEE (reference sequence). V shed 6 bases and J 1 base; nucleotides not matched to a gene: 8. There are 18 residues in the CDR3. The DNA for the CDR3 is TGTGCCAGCAACTTAGGACTAGCGGGGGGGGCGTCCTACAATGAGCAGTTCTTC. Translation: CASNLGLAGGASYNEQFF.

This clone was recorded once. This chain uses TRBV7-2 with TRBJ1-2, with D possibly TRBD1 on 5 matching bases. From germline, CDR1 is SGHTA and CDR2 FQGNSA. V lost 1 base and J lost 5, with 20 bases in between. This CDR3 spans 17 amino acids. The CDR3 sequence is CASSLEGRARGSYGYTF. Here the CDR3 DNA reads TGTGCCAGCAGCTTAGAAGGCAGGGCGCGGGGTTCGTATGGCTACACCTTC. The complete variable domain, with remaining parts taken from reference TRBV7-2 and TRBJ1-2, reads GAGVSQSPSNKVTEKGKDVELRCDPISGHTALYWYRQSLGQGLEFLIYFQGNSAPDKSGLPSDRFSAERTGGSVSTLTIQRTQQEDSAVYLCASSLEGRARGSYGYTFGSGTRLTVV.

The DNA of the CDR3 is TGTGCCAGCAGCGTCTTGGAGACCCAGTACTTC. Protein: CASSVLETQYF. J is TRBJ2-5 and V is TRBV6-5; D ambiguous. CDR3 length: 11 amino acids. Looked up from germline, CDR1 is MNHEY and CDR2 is SVGAGI. With 6 bases removed from V and 5 bases from J, the gap between germline ends came to 7 bases.

The gene calls are TRBV6-5 and TRBJ1-1; D ambiguous. CDR3 length: 15 residues. Germline V gene lookup returns CDR1 MNHEY and CDR2 SVGAGI. Trimming stripped 0 bases from V and 1 base from J, with 9 bases between. CDR3 nucleotide sequence: TGTGCCAGCAGTTACTCGGCAGGATCGAACACTGAAGCTTTCTTT. Translated: CASSYSAGSNTEAFF.

In its sample, this clone was seen once. V and J are TRBV5-1 and TRBJ1-2; 11 bases are shared with TRBD1. The germline V gene encodes CDR1 SGHRS and CDR2 YFSETQ. V dropped 0 bases and J dropped 4; count of bases not matched to a gene: 2. The CDR3 has 15 residues. As DNA, the CDR3 is TGCGCCAGCAGCTTGGGGGGACAGGGGGTCTATGGCTACACCTTC. It encodes CASSLGGQGVYGYTF.

The chain uses TRBV7-6 and TRBJ2-7, with 10 bases lining up with TRBD2. V lost 2 bases to trimming and J lost 3 bases; unmatched junction nucleotides: 4. CDR3 length: 15 residues. CDR1 is SGHVS and CDR2 is FNYEAQ in the germline V gene. This CDR3 is CASSLSLAGDYEQYF. CDR3 DNA: TGTGCCAGCAGCTTAAGCCTAGCGGGAGACTACGAGCAGTACTTC.

V usage is TRBV6-5 and J usage is TRBJ1-1, with 7 positions matching TRBD1. The V and J ends lost 6 bases and 5 bases, in that order; junction bases with no gene match: 9. The CDR3 is 14 residues long. The V gene's germline CDR1 is MNHEY and CDR2 SVGAGI. The CDR3 nucleotides are TGTGCCAGCAGAACCGACAGGGCTAGTACTGAAGCTTTCTTT. Translation gives CASRTDRASTEAFF.

The CDR3 nucleotides are TGTGCCAGCAGCCAGGGACTAGCGGGAGCTCTGGAGACCCAGTACTTC. This codes for CASSQGLAGALETQYF. The J gene is TRBJ2-5, the V gene TRBV4-2; TRBD2 matches 14 bases. With V trimmed by 3 bases and J by 5 bases, 5 bases remained unmatched. CDR3 length equals 16 residues. Germline V gene sequence: CDR1 LGHNA, CDR2 YNFKEQ.